This T cell receptor beta chain was identified during a study of cytomegalovirus exposure and HLA in healthy donors. General study results and limits: Most of the CMV-associated TCR beta chains (in a later analysis) appeared to be HLA-restricted. Some TCR beta chains (around 180 of them) were listed as cytomegalovirus-associated. Indistinguishable V segments such as TRBV6-2 and TRBV6-3 were excluded. Being productive about 90% or about 30% of the time was typical of most TCR beta V segments in an earlier analysis.

The CDR3 covers 18 residues. V shed 5 bases and J 0 bases; nucleotides not matched to a gene: 13. Germline loops: CDR1 SGHAT, CDR2 FQNNGV. The PCR was carried out with 60 Vbeta primers and 13 Jbeta primers. Some clones are missing from TCRdb's copy, which holds only in-frame ones; the method was immunoSEQ multiplex PCR. The sample has roughly 72,000 clones; approximately 79% are singletons. With regard to this clone: Its antigen is not known.

The sequencing sample was made of PBMCs. The origin of this receptor is a woman aged 40 to 50 in good health and CMV-seropositive. The chain is built from TRBV11-2 and TRBJ2-7, with 10 bases that match TRBD1. The CDR3 sequence is CASSPLRRDRGTSYEQYF. The DNA for the CDR3 is TGTGCCAGCAGCCCGCTTCGACGGGACAGGGGTACCTCCTACGAGCAGTACTTC.